Listed below are T cell receptor beta chains from one sample, sequenced in a study of PD-L1 blockade in urothelial cancer. The data were produced by immunoSEQ multiplex PCR, yet TCRdb's version contains in-frame clones alone and is incomplete. The sample lists 30,000 or so clones; 80% to 90% were seen once. The material sequenced was PBMCs, taken around atezolizumab (anti-PD-L1) treatment. Every receptor here comes from a man older than 75 with urothelial cancer. CDR3s include the opening cysteine and the closing phenylalanine or tryptophan. The D gene is left open where the match is weak. Only some rows state a clone size, as once, few, many or a class for expanded clones.

TRBJ2-5 - - TRBV7-7 15 CASSLSISREETQYF TGTGCCAGCAGCTTATCGATCTCCAGGGAAGAGACCCAGTACTTC
TRBJ2-3 - - TRBV5-4 16 CASSPGGGYGTDTQYF TGTGCCAGCAGCCCAGGTGGGGGGTACGGCACAGATACGCAGTATTTT
TRBJ2-1 - - TRBV2 13 CASRRQSNNEQFF TGTGCCAGCAGGCGACAGAGTAACAATGAGCAGTTCTTC
TRBJ1-1 - - TRBV6-5 15 CASSYPGQQNTEAFF TGTGCCAGCAGTTACCCCGGACAGCAGAACACTGAAGCTTTCTTT
TRBJ2-7 - - TRBV6-6 14 CASRVNGNSYEQYF TGTGCCAGCAGAGTAAACGGGAACAGCTACGAGCAGTACTTC
TRBJ1-1 - - TRBV7-9 15 CASSLGDRTNTEAFF TGTGCCAGCAGCTTAGGCGACAGGACGAACACTGAAGCTTTCTTT
TRBJ2-5 - TRBD2 TRBV7-2 14 CASSFRTSGRPVYF TGTGCCAGCAGCTTTCGGACTAGCGGGAGACCAGTGTACTTC
TRBJ1-2 - TRBD1 TRBV27 12 CASRGTGESYTF TGTGCCAGCAGGGGGACAGGAGAGTCCTACACCTTC
TRBJ2-1 once TRBD2 TRBV30 16 CAWSLPTSGSRNEQFF TGTGCCTGGAGCCTTCCTACTAGCGGGAGTAGGAATGAGCAGTTCTTC
TRBJ2-7 - TRBD2 TRBV4-1 15 CASSQDPGGPYEQYF TGCGCCAGCAGCCAAGATCCGGGGGGGCCCTACGAGCAGTACTTC
TRBJ2-6 once TRBD1 TRBV5-1 19 CASSLGFGTGASGANVLTF TGCGCCAGCAGCTTGGGTTTCGGGACAGGGGCTTCGGGGGCCAACGTCCTGACTTTC
TRBJ2-3 - - TRBV5-6 13 CASSLGRQDTQYF TGTGCCAGCAGTCTAGGGCGACAGGATACGCAGTATTTT
TRBJ1-5 - - TRBV5-1 15 CASSLGGTTYQPQHF TGCGCCAGCAGCTTGGGGGGGACTACCTATCAGCCCCAGCATTTT
TRBJ1-1 once - TRBV6-5 15 CASSVGLAMNTEAFF TGTGCCAGCAGTGTCGGGTTGGCAATGAACACTGAAGCTTTCTTT
TRBJ2-7 - TRBD2 TRBV4-1 18 CASSQVSPASGTSYEQYF TGCGCCAGCAGCCAAGTTTCCCCCGCTAGCGGTACCTCCTACGAGCAGTACTTC
TRBJ2-5 once TRBD1 TRBV7-9 14 CASSIPGTGGDQYF TGTGCCAGCAGCATACCCGGGACAGGTGGAGACCAGTACTTC
TRBJ2-7 - TRBD1 TRBV6-1 14 CASSVTGGYYEQYF TGTGCCAGCAGCGTGACAGGGGGATACTACGAGCAGTACTTC
TRBJ2-1 - - TRBV7-9 12 CASSLAGEGQFF TGTGCCAGCAGCTTAGCTGGCGAGGGGCAGTTCTTC
TRBJ2-5 - TRBD1 TRBV29-1 15 CSVEVRDRGVKAQYF TGCAGCGTTGAAGTCCGGGACAGGGGGGTCAAGGCCCAGTACTTC
TRBJ1-1 - TRBD1 TRBV6-5 15 CASRVGGTGDTEAFF TGTGCCAGCAGGGTAGGAGGAACAGGGGACACTGAAGCTTTCTTT
TRBJ2-4 - TRBD1 TRBV30 15 CAWSAQGLVKNIQYF TGTGCCTGGAGTGCACAGGGGTTAGTCAAAAACATTCAGTACTTC
TRBJ2-7 - - TRBV7-9 13 CASSLDGGREQYF TGTGCCAGCAGCTTAGACGGGGGGCGCGAGCAGTACTTC
TRBJ1-4 - - TRBV11-2 14 CASSLDWLNEKLFF TGTGCCAGCAGCTTAGACTGGCTTAATGAAAAACTGTTTTTT
TRBJ2-1 - TRBD2 TRBV27 17 CASSPRTSGNSYNEQFF TGTGCCAGCAGTCCCCGGACTAGCGGGAATTCCTACAATGAGCAGTTCTTC
TRBJ2-1 - TRBD1 TRBV2 13 CASTTDRDNEQFF TGTGCCAGCACGACGGACAGGGACAATGAGCAGTTCTTC
TRBJ2-7 - - TRBV12-5 15 CASGLGTSPPYEQYF TGTGCTAGTGGTTTGGGGACTTCACCCCCCTACGAGCAGTACTTC
TRBJ1-4 once TRBD1 TRBV4-2 14 CASSQGQGVGKLFF TGTGCCAGCAGCCAAGGGCAGGGGGTGGGAAAACTGTTTTTT
TRBJ2-5 - TRBD2 TRBV29-1 16 CSVVGLPPSGGQTQYF TGCAGCGTAGTAGGACTTCCTCCTAGCGGGGGGCAGACCCAGTACTTC
TRBJ2-3 - - TRBV7-8 15 CASSKGLTSTDTQYF TGTGCCAGCAGCAAGGGACTGACGAGCACAGATACGCAGTATTTT
TRBJ2-7 once TRBD1 TRBV25-1 14 CASSVPGQGYEQYF TGTGCCAGCAGTGTTCCGGGACAGGGCTACGAGCAGTACTTC
TRBJ2-7 - - TRBV6-5 15 CASSYSWTASYEQYF TGTGCCAGCAGTTACTCGTGGACAGCTTCCTACGAGCAGTACTTC
TRBJ2-6 - TRBD1 TRBV29-1 16 CSVAGTASSGANVLTF TGCAGCGTAGCCGGGACAGCCAGCTCTGGGGCCAACGTCCTGACTTTC
TRBJ1-2 - - TRBV28 13 CASSLDSNYGYTF TGTGCCAGCAGTTTGGACAGTAACTATGGCTACACCTTC
TRBJ2-3 - TRBD1 TRBV10-2 17 CASGRTGGKVKADTQYF TGCGCCAGCGGAAGGACAGGGGGAAAGGTTAAAGCAGATACGCAGTATTTT
TRBJ2-3 - - TRBV10-3 17 CAIRDPSRAGITDTQYF TGTGCCATCAGGGACCCTAGCCGGGCGGGGATAACAGATACGCAGTATTTT
TRBJ2-4 - - TRBV5-1 16 CASSYGGTGTKNIQYF TGCGCCAGCAGCTACGGCGGGACGGGGACCAAAAACATTCAGTACTTC
TRBJ2-3 - - TRBV18 13 CASSPPSTDTQYF TGTGCCAGCTCACCCCCTAGCACAGATACGCAGTATTTT
TRBJ2-7 - TRBD1 TRBV6-1 14 CASRVTGGRNEQYF TGTGCCAGCAGGGTGACAGGGGGCCGGAACGAGCAGTACTTC
TRBJ2-7 - - TRBV6-5 12 CASGTTRYEQYF TGTGCCAGCGGGACGACTAGGTACGAGCAGTACTTC
TRBJ2-1 - - TRBV5-1 15 CASSGGTEAYNEQFF TGCGCCAGCAGCGGGGGGACGGAAGCCTACAATGAGCAGTTCTTC
TRBJ2-3 - TRBD2 TRBV15 17 CATSSPNAGLAADTQYF TGTGCCACCAGCAGTCCTAACGCGGGACTAGCGGCAGATACGCAGTATTTT
TRBJ2-3 - TRBD2 TRBV30 17 CAWSAWTGRVFTDTQYF TGTGCCTGGAGTGCATGGACCGGGAGGGTATTCACAGATACGCAGTATTTT
TRBJ2-2 - - TRBV6-6 13 CAIRTGETGELFF TGTGCCATCCGAACGGGGGAAACCGGGGAGCTGTTTTTT
TRBJ1-1 - - TRBV5-3 13 CASKYGIGTEAFF TGTGCCAGTAAATACGGGATAGGCACTGAAGCTTTCTTT
TRBJ1-2 once TRBD1 TRBV10-3 13 CATSPDRFDGYTF TGTGCCACCTCCCCGGACAGGTTTGATGGCTACACCTTC
TRBJ1-4 - - TRBV30 13 CAWSVRGVEKLFF TGTGCCTGGAGTGTGCGGGGGGTTGAAAAACTGTTTTTT
TRBJ2-7 - - TRBV10-3 14 CAISLSGRHSVQYF TGTGCCATCAGCCTATCCGGTCGGCATAGCGTACAGTACTTC
TRBJ2-7 - - TRBV6-6 12 CASSRNPGEQYF TGTGCCAGCAGCCGTAATCCGGGCGAGCAGTACTTC
TRBJ1-5 - - TRBV21-1 13 CASSARSNQPQHF TGTGCCAGCAGTGCCAGGAGCAATCAGCCCCAGCATTTT
TRBJ2-3 - - TRBV7-2 13 CASSSDYIYTQYF TGTGCCAGCAGTTCGGACTACATCTATACGCAGTATTTT
TRBJ2-4 - TRBD1 TRBV19 15 CASSEMGQGLNIQYF TGTGCCAGTAGTGAAATGGGACAGGGGTTGAACATTCAGTACTTC